The present T cell receptor (beta chain) was sequenced within a study of blood T cell repertoires in COVID-19 (dated by TCRdb to the early 2020s). Study-wide context: Collaborator samples came from the United States, Italy and Spain and covered acute and convalescent phases of COVID-19. The prospective study material was composed of cDNA or gDNA derived from T cells, B-cell-depleted T cells, or PBMCs. Deeply sampled blood TCRbeta repertoires from subjects exposed to, actively infected with, or recovered from COVID-19 were included in the dataset. The repertoires were made available in a free public database intended to serve as a resource for research on the immune response to SARS-CoV-2. The samples were drawn from two sources: the first 160 participants of the ongoing ImmuneRACE study, and 950 to 1,500 subjects contributed by 6 global collaborators. Nearly every sample came with metadata listing a de-identified subject ID, COVID-19 status, age in years and sex. Where available, HLA class I and class II types were taken from metadata supplied by the sample provider and were not determined by assay-based typing.

After removal of 4 bases from V and 2 bases from J, the junction retains 8 bases not matched to a gene. Including cysteine and phenylalanine, the CDR3 has 17 amino acids. Just CDR3 DNA is preserved here, 51 bases in frame from base 1. The germline V gene specifies SGHDT as CDR1 and YYEEEE as CDR2. General findings and caveats noted by the study authors: Clinical and demographic metadata were provided uncurated, with the amount varying by source and participant.

The immunoSEQ Assay, a bias-controlled multiplex PCR, was used to amplify TCRbeta CDR3 regions from genomic DNA. As for the authors' bioinformatics: The number of nucleated cells in each sample was estimated from the amplification of reference gene primers within the assay. To quantify the absolute abundance of each unique TCRbeta CDR3 rearrangement, sequence reads were collapsed and filtered. Productive Simpson clonality was computed per sample as the square root of Simpson's diversity index over productive rearrangements. TCRdb took over this immuneACCESS table, retaining in-frame rearrangements with V and J assigned. Such tables are incomplete; in checked studies, under half of the missing clones stem from an unresolved V gene, and the remainder is unexplained. From that table come the V and J calls and clone size; the DNA was used to work out D and trimming. Within this sample are fewer than 500,000 clones, with approximately 92% of them counted one time only. The ten most abundant clones make up about 1.1% of the sample.

A remark on this clone: Its cognate antigen has yet to be identified. No quality values exist for individual bases; no much larger clone is one base distant.

Participants in the prospective study were enrolled through a virtual design, were aged about 18 to 90 years, and lived in approximately 25 United States geographic areas. In the prospective study, cohorts were assigned on the basis of participant-reported clinical history obtained from a screening survey and a study questionnaire. Recovered participants in ImmuneRACE Cohort 3 were defined by two consecutive negative NP/OP PCR tests, clearance by a healthcare professional, or resolution of symptoms. Each participant in the prospective study had whole blood, serum and a nasopharyngeal or oropharyngeal swab collected by mobile phlebotomists. Participants in the prospective study had the option to provide additional blood draws and questionnaires over an approximately two-month period. Before DNA extraction, prospective study blood samples were shipped either frozen or at room temperature.

The V gene is TRBV5-6 and the J gene is TRBJ2-3, and 12 junction bases match TRBD2. This TCR was recovered from a man aged 30-40 years who had recovered from COVID-19. Sequencing used PBMCs or T cells enriched from blood (not recorded which). The CDR3 protein is CASSPRRLAGATDTQYF. The bases read TGTGCCAGCAGCCCGAGACGACTAGCGGGAGCCACAGATACGCAGTATTTT.